Reported below is one T cell receptor beta chain. This clone was seen only once. There is no known antigen for this receptor. One junction end disagrees with the germline gene, perhaps due to a read error. From the cysteine through the phenylalanine, the CDR3 covers 16 amino acids. Only the CDR3 DNA is retained, 48 bases long and in frame from the first base. Looking up the germline V gene yields CDR1 SGHRS and CDR2 YFSETQ. This sample is drawn from a study of blood T cell repertoires in COVID-19 (dated by TCRdb to the early 2020s). With regard to the full study: Samples from collaborators originated in the United States, Italy and Spain and spanned both the acute and convalescent phases of COVID-19. The material from the prospective study consisted of cDNA or gDNA derived from T cells, B-cell-depleted T cells, or PBMCs. Subjects who had been exposed to COVID-19, were actively infected with it, or had recovered from it provided the deeply sampled blood TCRbeta repertoires that made up the dataset. The repertoires were made available in a free public database intended to serve as a resource for research on the immune response to SARS-CoV-2. Samples were obtained from the ongoing ImmuneRACE study (first 160 participants) and from roughly 1,300 subjects provided by 6 global collaborators. A de-identified subject ID, COVID-19 status, age in years and sex were almost always included in the sample metadata. HLA class I and class II types, where available, came from metadata supplied by the sample provider rather than from assay-based typing.

TCRbeta CDR3 regions were amplified from genomic DNA by means of the immunoSEQ Assay, a bias-controlled multiplex PCR. For the original study's pipeline: The number of nucleated cells in each sample was estimated by amplification of reference gene primers within the assay. To quantify the absolute abundance of each unique TCRbeta CDR3 rearrangement, sequence reads were collapsed and filtered. For each sample, productive Simpson clonality was calculated as the square root of Simpson's diversity index over productive rearrangements. TCRdb took this table from immuneACCESS and kept in-frame rearrangements with V and J called. Such tables lack part of the clones; where checked against another copy, unresolved V genes explain under half of the gap, and the rest is unexplained. The DNA was the basis for D and trimming; V, J and clone size are from that table. This sample gives around 35,000 clones in total; approximately 85% of them show up just once. The ten biggest clones cover around 7% of the sample.

Whole blood was collected in K2EDTA tubes by collaborating institutions according to the institutions' own protocols. Collaborator samples were shipped for TCRbeta analysis as frozen whole blood, isolated PBMCs, or DNA extracted from either sample type. The study at large found these results: Clinical and demographic metadata were provided uncurated, with the amount varying by source and participant.

This sequence uses TRBV5-1 and TRBJ2-1; TRBD1 is a weak D gene call, 6 bases matching. Input material: peripheral blood. This sequence was found in a human donor in a cohort sampled during active COVID-19. The CDR3 has the sequence CASNLDSGPSYNEQFF. The DNA is TGCGCCAGCAACTTGGACAGCGGACCCTCCTACAATGAGCAGTTCTTC. The full variable domain, with segments outside the CDR3 supplied by the reference TRBV5-1 and TRBJ2-1 proteins, appears as KAGVTQTPRYLIKTRGQQVTLSCSPISGHRSVSWYQQTPGQGLQFLFEYFSETQRNKGNFPGRFSGRQFSNSRSEMNVSTLELGDSALYLCASNLDSGPSYNEQFFGPGTRLTVL.